This T cell receptor (beta chain) was observed in a study of blood T cell repertoires in COVID-19. Turning to the study itself: In each case, the material was cDNA or gDNA derived from T cells, B-cell-depleted T cells, or PBMCs.

Those who participated ranged in age from roughly 18 to 89 years and resided in 20 to 30 US areas. Produced via immunoSEQ multiplex PCR; TCRdb's table is partial and in-frame only. The table lists just over 150,000 clones, over 75% of them singletons, with approximately 7% in the top ten. This clone has only a few counts. The TCR comes from a woman between 50 and 59 years old who had recovered from COVID-19. The sample was PBMCs or T cells enriched from blood (not recorded which).

The CDR3 DNA follows: TGTGCCAGCAGCAGGGAGGGATTACCGGGAAACGCTTTCTTT. Protein sequence: CASSREGLPGNAFF. J is TRBJ1-1 and V is TRBV7-9; no clear D. Germline V gives CDR1 SEHNR, CDR2 FQNEAQ (reference sequence). CDR3 length equals 14 residues. V was pared by 5 bases and J by 11 bases, with 21 bases between.